This paragraph covers one T cell receptor (beta chain) sequence. The authors' processing: Because ImmunoSEQ provided only junction sequences with no quality scores, the filtering differed. Profiling relied on immunoSEQ multiplex PCR, and the TCRdb table lists in-frame clones only, not all of them. The DNA gave D and trimming, while V, J and clone size come from that table. The table lists about 100,000 clones, 68% of them singletons. This sample was included in a study of shared clonotypes between healthy human individuals. For the study at large: Sampling drew on donors who were a couple of women and a few men aged 18 to 49.

This CDR3 comprises 15 residues. The germline V gene has CDR1 SGDLS and CDR2 YYNGEE. The V end lost 3 bases, the J end lost 4 bases, and 16 bases lay between the germline ends. The receptor's source is a woman under 40 in good health. Sequenced input: memory CD8+ T cells sorted from blood. Documented subset: CD45RO+ cells pooled with CCR7-negative TemRA cells. The J gene is TRBJ1-2, the V gene TRBV9, with D possibly being TRBD1 (5 bases). CDR3 protein: CASSEGGAQSYGYTF. Here the CDR3 DNA reads TGTGCCAGCAGCGAGGGAGGGGCGCAGAGCTATGGCTACACCTTC.